This entry concerns a single TCR beta chain. What it binds is not known. This record comes from a study of T cells after yellow fever vaccination. Looking at the study overall: Any fraction with a low cell number was prepared using SMART-Seq v4 Ultra Low Input.

Study results and limitations: A large majority of primary-vaccination clones showed up again after the booster (around 96% CD4, around 85% CD8). Of the clonotypes, a small share occurred in both CD4 and CD8 compartments.

A single record per CDR3 protein comes from TCRdb applying MiXCR to the 5' RACE reads. The sample has around 350,000 distinct CDR3 sequences; around a tenth are singletons. The sequence was collected from a man aged 18 to 29 who received the YFV17D yellow fever vaccine. The starting material was PBMCs, obtained on the day of the first yellow fever vaccination.

DNA of the CDR3: TGTGCCAGCAGCCAAGGGGACAGAGACACTGAAGCTTTCTTT. Protein: CASSQGDRDTEAFF. The chain links TRBV4-2 to TRBJ1-1; 7 bases align to TRBD1. The CDR3 runs 14 residues. J was trimmed by 3 bases and V by 1 base; bases with no gene match: 2. Germline assignment: CDR1 LGHNA and CDR2 YNFKEQ.